This entry lists 17 T cell receptor beta chains sequenced from one sample in a study of Ad26.COV2.S vaccination and SARS-CoV-2 variants. The sample's treatment: about 20 received Ad26.COV2.S at low or high dose, single or two shots; about 5 received placebo; per-sample allocation not given. Material that was analyzed had been drawn on day 63 after the first vaccine or placebo injection. This table comes from immunoSEQ multiplex PCR, and its TCRdb copy is limited to in-frame clones, with some not included. The sample records 300,000 to 400,000 clones, about 90% being singletons. The material sequenced was peripheral blood, taken in a trial of Ad26.COV2.S vaccine versus placebo. The receptors were sampled from a person aged 18-60 years who received the Ad26.COV2.S COVID-19 vaccine or a placebo.

This clone has a handful of counts. The V call is TRBV7-9, the J call TRBJ1-6, with 8 bases fitting TRBD1. With 3 bases clipped from V and 8 bases from J, the junction kept 12 bases outside the gene matches. The germline V gene has CDR1 SEHNR and CDR2 FQNEAQ (reference sequence). This CDR3 comprises 17 residues. The CDR3 coding sequence is TGTGCCAGCAGCTTTTTCTTCGGGCAGGGGGCTGATTCACCCCTCCACTTT. Protein: CASSFFFGQGADSPLHF.

The V gene is TRBV5-1, the J gene TRBJ2-3, with 11 bases that match TRBD2. CDR3 length equals 16 residues. J gave up 1 base and V 2 bases, and 3 bases lay outside the gene matches. CDR1 SGHRS and CDR2 YFSETQ come from the germline V gene. CDR3 region: CASSLGTSGRTDTQYF. The CDR3 DNA reads TGCGCCAGCAGCTTAGGGACTAGCGGCCGCACAGATACGCAGTATTTT.

This clone has a single count. The genes are TRBV7-6 and TRBJ1-2; TRBD1 might be the D (5 bases). The CDR3 consists of 15 residues. The V end lost 4 bases, the J end lost 3 bases, and 15 bases lay between the germline ends. In germline, CDR1 is SGHVS, CDR2 FNYEAQ. The CDR3 loop is CASSSTQGKHYGYTF. The CDR3 bases are TGTGCCAGCAGCTCAACTCAGGGAAAGCACTATGGCTACACCTTC. Using reference TRBV7-6 and TRBJ1-2 for the parts outside the CDR3, the full variable domain is GAGVSQSPRYKVTKRGQDVALRCDPISGHVSLYWYRQALGQGPEFLTYFNYEAQQDKSGLPNDRFSAERPEGSISTLTIQRTEQRDSAMYRCASSSTQGKHYGYTFGSGTRLTVV.

V and J are TRBV7-9 and TRBJ2-1, with no clear D. The germline V and J ends were trimmed by 8 bases and 2 bases, with 10 bases remaining between them. The CDR3 contains 13 residues. Germline values: CDR1 SEHNR, CDR2 FQNEAQ (reference sequence). The CDR3 DNA is TGTGCCAGCCAGATCTTCCCCTACAATGAGCAGTTCTTC. Translating gives CASQIFPYNEQFF.

V and J are TRBV6-5 and TRBJ1-4, with D possibly being TRBD1 (6 bases). Trimming left V 4 bases short and J 4 bases short, with 13 bases between. CDR1 is MNHEY, CDR2 SVGAGI, per germline. The CDR3 length is 15 residues. As DNA, the CDR3 is TGTGCCAGCAGTTTCAGGACAGATAATAATGAAAAACTGTTTTTT. Amino acids: CASSFRTDNNEKLFF.

CDR3 sequence reads: CASSPPPGEEETQYF. CDR3 DNA: TGTGCCAGCAGCCCCCCGCCTGGGGAGGAAGAGACCCAGTACTTC. The chain has TRBV13 and TRBJ2-5, with a tentative D call TRBD2 (6 bases). V lost 5 bases, J lost 3 bases, and 16 bases lay in between. The CDR3 is 15 amino acids. CDR1 is PRHDT and CDR2 is FYEKMQ in the germline V gene (reference sequence).

This chain connects TRBV7-2 to TRBJ2-7; 9 nucleotides agree with TRBD1. This CDR3 is 14 amino acids long. V was clipped by 5 bases and J by 4 bases; unmatched bases: 6. Germline loops: CDR1 SGHTA, CDR2 FQGNSA. The CDR3 region is CASSTKQGAYEQYV. CDR3 in DNA: TGTGCCAGCAGCACGAAACAGGGGGCTTACGAGCAGTACGTC.

The V and J genes are TRBV29-1 and TRBJ1-5; D remains ambiguous. Looked up from germline, CDR1 is SQVTM and CDR2 is ANQGSEA. The CDR3 extends over 13 amino acids. V dropped 5 bases and J dropped 4 bases, with 12 bases sitting between them. The CDR3 spells CSVSESSNQPQHF. The CDR3 nucleotides read TGCAGCGTTTCGGAGTCTTCTAATCAGCCCCAGCATTTT.

The V call is TRBV10-2, the J call TRBJ2-7; D is possibly TRBD2 (6 bases). Germline CDR1 WSHSY, CDR2 SAAADI. V lost 10 bases, J lost 2 bases, and 12 bases lay in between. CDR3 length equals 12 residues. CDR3 DNA: TGCGCCACCTTAGCGGCCCCCTACGAGCAGTACTTC. Its protein is CATLAAPYEQYF.

V and J are TRBV2 and TRBJ2-5; D remains ambiguous. The CDR3 runs 13 residues. V lost 8 bases and J lost 4, with 14 bases in between. The germline V gene encodes CDR1 SNHLY and CDR2 FYNNEI. CDR3 in DNA: TGTGCCAGCGACTTAGAGGCTGGAGAGACCCAGTACTTC. Amino acids: CASDLEAGETQYF.

The DNA for the CDR3 is TGTGCCAGCAGCAAGACGAGGAATCAGCCCCAGCATTTT. It codes for CASSKTRNQPQHF. The rearrangement uses TRBV7-2 and TRBJ1-5; D unresolved. The V and J ends lost 5 bases and 4 bases respectively, with 9 bases between them. The CDR3 loop spans 13 amino acids. CDR1 SGHTA and CDR2 FQGNSA come from the germline V gene.

The chain employs TRBV10-3 and TRBJ1-1; a possible D gene is TRBD1 (6 bases). The germline V gene encodes CDR1 ENHRY and CDR2 SYGVKD. There are 13 residues in the CDR3. Trimming took 5 bases from V and 2 from J, leaving 9 bases between them. CDR3 nucleotides: TGTGCCATCAGTTCGGGACACAACACTGAAGCTTTCTTT. Its translation is CAISSGHNTEAFF.

The chain uses TRBV29-1 and TRBJ1-2; D is ambiguous. Trimming cost V 4 bases and J 6 bases, with 9 bases left between them. Germline CDR1 is SQVTM and CDR2 is ANQGSEA. The CDR3 has 11 residues. This CDR3 is CSVVSTDGYTF. DNA of the CDR3: TGCAGCGTTGTTAGTACGGATGGCTACACCTTC.

The rearrangement links TRBV7-9 to TRBJ2-1; 12 bases are shared with TRBD1. Germline V gene sequence: CDR1 SEHNR, CDR2 FQNEAQ (reference sequence). V shed 5 bases and J 9 bases; nucleotides not matched to a gene: 17. The CDR3 totals 18 residues. CDR3 in DNA: TGTGCCAGCAGCCCCATGGGAGGGCCGGGACAGGGGGCCTTTGAGCAGTTCTTC. As protein: CASSPMGGPGQGAFEQFF. Looking up the rest from reference TRBV7-9 and TRBJ2-1 gives the full variable domain: DTGVSQNPRHKITKRGQNVTFRCDPISEHNRLYWYRQTLGQGPEFLTYFQNEAQLEKSRLLSDRFSAERPKGSFSTLEIQRTEQGDSAMYLCASSPMGGPGQGAFEQFFGPGTRLTVL.

The chain employs TRBV20-1 and TRBJ1-2; D not resolved. Trimming pared 6 bases from V and 7 bases from J, leaving 12 bases between. Germline V lookup: CDR1 DFQATT, CDR2 SNEGSKA (reference sequence). The CDR3 totals 11 residues. The CDR3 DNA follows: TGCAGTGCCCCCGGGTCGAGTGGCTACACCTTC. Amino acids: CSAPGSSGYTF.

The chain uses TRBV18 and TRBJ1-1, with D perhaps matching TRBD1 (5 bases). Trimming pared 2 bases from V and 4 bases from J, leaving 17 bases between. The CDR3 runs to 16 residues. The germline V gene has CDR1 KGHSH and CDR2 LQKENI. CDR3 amino acids: CASSPWVYSGGTEAFF. The DNA of the CDR3 is TGTGCCAGCTCACCATGGGTATACTCCGGGGGCACTGAAGCTTTCTTT.

This chain joins TRBV5-5 and TRBJ1-1, with D perhaps matching TRBD1 (6 bases). Trimming cost V 6 bases and J 1 base, with 19 bases left between them. The CDR3 runs to 16 residues. CDR1 is SGHKS, CDR2 YYEKEE, per germline (reference sequence). Here the CDR3 DNA reads TGTGCCAGCAACCCCAGTAGGGGGTATTCGAACACTGAAGCTTTCTTT. This codes for CASNPSRGYSNTEAFF.